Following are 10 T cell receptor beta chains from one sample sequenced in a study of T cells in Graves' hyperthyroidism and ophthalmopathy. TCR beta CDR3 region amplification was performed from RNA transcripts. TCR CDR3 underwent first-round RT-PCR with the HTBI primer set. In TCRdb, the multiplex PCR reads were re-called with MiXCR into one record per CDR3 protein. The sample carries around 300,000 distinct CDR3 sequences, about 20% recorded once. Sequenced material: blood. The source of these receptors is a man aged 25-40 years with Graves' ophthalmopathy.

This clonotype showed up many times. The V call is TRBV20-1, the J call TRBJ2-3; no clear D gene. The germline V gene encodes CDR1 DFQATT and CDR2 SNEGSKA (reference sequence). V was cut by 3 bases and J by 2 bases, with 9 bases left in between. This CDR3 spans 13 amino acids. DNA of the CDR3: TGCAGTGCTAGCCACTCCTACACAGATACGCAGTATTTT. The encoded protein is CSASHSYTDTQYF.

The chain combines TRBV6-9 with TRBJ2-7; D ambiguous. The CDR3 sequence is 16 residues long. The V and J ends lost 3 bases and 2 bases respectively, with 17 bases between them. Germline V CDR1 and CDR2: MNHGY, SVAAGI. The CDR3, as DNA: TGTGCCAGCAGTTACCGTATATCGGTAAACCCCTACGAGCAGTACTTC. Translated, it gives CASSYRISVNPYEQYF.

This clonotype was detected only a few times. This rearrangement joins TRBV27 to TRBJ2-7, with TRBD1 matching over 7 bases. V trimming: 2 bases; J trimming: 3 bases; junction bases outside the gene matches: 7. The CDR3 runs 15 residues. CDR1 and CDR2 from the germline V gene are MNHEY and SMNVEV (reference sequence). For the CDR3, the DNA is TGTGCCAGCAGTTTACGACAGGGCAATTTCTACGAGCAGTACTTC. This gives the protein CASSLRQGNFYEQYF.

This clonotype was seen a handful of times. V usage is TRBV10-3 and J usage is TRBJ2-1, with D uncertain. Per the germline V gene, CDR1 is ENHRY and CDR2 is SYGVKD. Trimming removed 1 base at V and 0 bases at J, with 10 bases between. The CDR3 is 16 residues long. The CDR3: CAISEYQASSYNEQFF. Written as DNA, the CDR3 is TGTGCCATCAGTGAGTATCAGGCCAGCTCCTACAATGAGCAGTTCTTC.

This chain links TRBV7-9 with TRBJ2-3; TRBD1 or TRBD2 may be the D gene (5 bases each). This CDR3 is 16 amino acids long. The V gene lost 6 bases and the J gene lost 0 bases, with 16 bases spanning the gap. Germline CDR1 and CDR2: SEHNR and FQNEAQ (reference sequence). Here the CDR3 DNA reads TGTGCCAGCAGTTCAACGGGGACGCTTAGCACAGATACGCAGTATTTT. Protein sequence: CASSSTGTLSTDTQYF.

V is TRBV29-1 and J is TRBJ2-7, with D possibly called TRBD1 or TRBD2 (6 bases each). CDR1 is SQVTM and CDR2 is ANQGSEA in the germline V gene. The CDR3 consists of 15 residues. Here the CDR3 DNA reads TGCAGGGGGGTCCCGGGGGCCGGGATCATCTACGAGCAGTACTTC. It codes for CRGVPGAGIIYEQYF.

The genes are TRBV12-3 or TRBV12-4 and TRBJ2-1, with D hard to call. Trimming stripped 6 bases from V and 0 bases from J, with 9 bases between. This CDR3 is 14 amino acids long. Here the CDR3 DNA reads TGTGCCAGCAGACCAGCCATCTCCTACAATGAGCAGTTCTTC. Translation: CASRPAISYNEQFF.

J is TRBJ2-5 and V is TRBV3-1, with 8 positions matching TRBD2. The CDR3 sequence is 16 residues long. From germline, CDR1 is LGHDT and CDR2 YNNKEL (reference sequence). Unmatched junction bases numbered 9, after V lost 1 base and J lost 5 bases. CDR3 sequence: CASSQVGAGATETQYF. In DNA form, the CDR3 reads TGTGCCAGCAGCCAAGTCGGAGCGGGAGCGACGGAGACCCAGTACTTC.

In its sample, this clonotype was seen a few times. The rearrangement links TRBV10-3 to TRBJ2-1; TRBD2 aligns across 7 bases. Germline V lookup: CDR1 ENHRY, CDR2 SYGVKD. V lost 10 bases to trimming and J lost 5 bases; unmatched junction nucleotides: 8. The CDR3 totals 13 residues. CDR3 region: CATWGGSDNEQFF. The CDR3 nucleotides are TGTGCCACCTGGGGGGGGTCCGACAATGAGCAGTTCTTC.

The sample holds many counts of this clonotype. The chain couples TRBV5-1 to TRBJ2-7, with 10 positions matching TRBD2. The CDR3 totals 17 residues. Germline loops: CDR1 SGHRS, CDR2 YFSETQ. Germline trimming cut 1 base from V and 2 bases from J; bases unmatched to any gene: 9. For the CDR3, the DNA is TGCGCCAGCAGCTTGTGGGCTAGCGGGAGTTCGGCCTACGAGCAGTACTTC. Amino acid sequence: CASSLWASGSSAYEQYF. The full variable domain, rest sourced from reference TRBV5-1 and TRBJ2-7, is KAGVTQTPRYLIKTRGQQVTLSCSPISGHRSVSWYQQTPGQGLQFLFEYFSETQRNKGNFPGRFSGRQFSNSRSEMNVSTLELGDSALYLCASSLWASGSSAYEQYFGPGTRLTVT.